Each of the 2 T cell receptor beta chains below was sequenced from the same sample in a study of blood T cell repertoires in COVID-19. TCRdb's table, derived via immunoSEQ multiplex PCR, lists solely in-frame clones and lacks some. The sample carries hundreds of thousands of clones, around nine tenths recorded once. The sequenced material came from peripheral blood. The receptors were gathered from a human donor in a cohort sampled during active COVID-19.

This clone appeared a single time. V and J are TRBV19 and TRBJ2-5; TRBD1 matches 8 bases. J was trimmed by 4 bases and V by 4 bases; bases with no gene match: 5. CDR3 size: 14 residues. CDR1 LNHDA and CDR2 SQIVND come from the germline V gene (reference sequence). CDR3 sequence: CASSRPDRGETQYF. The DNA for the CDR3 is TGTGCCAGTAGTAGACCCGACAGGGGAGAGACCCAGTACTTC.

This clone was seen a handful of times. The chain combines TRBV4-2 with TRBJ1-6; 8 bases fit TRBD1. The CDR3 runs to 15 residues. J was trimmed by 10 bases and V by 0 bases; bases with no gene match: 5. Germline CDR1 is LGHNA and CDR2 is YNFKEQ. For the CDR3, the DNA is TGTGCCAGCAGCCAAGATGGACAGGGAGGGTCACCCCTCCACTTT. Residues: CASSQDGQGGSPLHF.